These 32 T cell receptor beta chains came from one sample sequenced in a study of cytomegalovirus exposure and HLA in healthy donors. Primers: 60 Vbeta forward and 13 Jbeta reverse. Sequencing was performed with immunoSEQ multiplex PCR; in TCRdb, only in-frame clones are kept and a portion is missing. The sample lists 140,000 to 150,000 clones, approximately 80% seen once, with around 2.5% in the top ten. Sequences were obtained from PBMCs. The receptors originated from a woman younger than 30 in good health and CMV-seropositive.

In this sample, this clone turned up once. The V gene is TRBV18, the J gene TRBJ1-4; possibly TRBD1 for D (5 bases). V was clipped by 6 bases and J by 5 bases, with 16 bases between them. CDR3 length equals 15 residues. Germline V gene sequence: CDR1 KGHSH, CDR2 LQKENI. The CDR3 sequence: CASSPSRGNNEKLFF. In DNA form, the CDR3 reads TGTGCCAGCTCCCCTAGCCGGGGGAACAATGAAAAACTGTTTTTT.

In its sample, this clone was seen a few times. The rearrangement joins TRBV13 to TRBJ1-4, with D uncertain. The CDR3 covers 14 residues. Per the germline V gene, CDR1 is PRHDT and CDR2 is FYEKMQ (reference sequence). V gave up 4 bases and J gave up 12 bases, with 18 bases separating them. CDR3 in DNA: TGTGCCAGCAGCTCGCTACCCCGGAGTACGGAACTGTTTTTT. It is translated as CASSSLPRSTELFF.

J is TRBJ1-1 and V is TRBV6-1; TRBD1 matches 9 bases. With V trimmed by 4 bases and J by 4 bases, 10 bases remained unmatched. Germline assignment: CDR1 MNHNS and CDR2 SASEGT. CDR3 size: 16 residues. The CDR3 coding sequence is TGTGCCAGCAGTGCTGATCCTGGACAGGGGTCCACTGAAGCTTTCTTT. Translated, it gives CASSADPGQGSTEAFF.

The chain joins TRBV5-5 to TRBJ1-5, with TRBD1 identical over 7 bases. Germline V gives CDR1 SGHKS, CDR2 YYEKEE (reference sequence). The CDR3 has 16 residues. With 2 bases clipped from V and 4 bases from J, the junction kept 9 bases outside the gene matches. The CDR3 loop reads CASSLQPGTENQPQHF. In DNA form, the CDR3 reads TGTGCCAGCAGCTTACAACCAGGGACAGAGAATCAGCCCCAGCATTTT.

The CDR3 DNA is TGTGCCATCAGTGTCGCCCCGTCCGGGACAGGGGTAGAGGGCTACACCTTC. Translation gives CAISVAPSGTGVEGYTF. This chain connects TRBV10-3 to TRBJ1-2; 10 bases line up with TRBD1. The CDR3 loop spans 17 amino acids. Germline assignment: CDR1 ENHRY and CDR2 SYGVKD. The V gene end was trimmed by 4 bases and the J gene end by 8 bases; junction bases not matched to a gene: 16.

The genes are TRBV7-9 and TRBJ2-5; 10 bases fit TRBD2. This CDR3 region has 15 residues. Per germline, CDR1 SEHNR and CDR2 FQNEAQ (reference sequence). Trimming removed 6 bases from V and 2 bases from J; junction bases left unmatched: 6. Here the CDR3 reads CASSQRGGGQETQYF. In nucleotides, the CDR3 is TGTGCCAGCAGTCAGCGGGGGGGTGGTCAAGAGACCCAGTACTTC.

V is TRBV6-1 and J is TRBJ1-2; 10 bases match TRBD1. CDR3 length equals 14 residues. The V segment lost 4 bases and the J segment 5 bases; nucleotides outside the gene matches: 4. CDR1 and CDR2 (germline): MNHNS, SASEGT. For the CDR3, the DNA is TGTGCCAGCAGTGGACAGGGGGCAGGGTATGGCTACACCTTC. Translation: CASSGQGAGYGYTF.

The chain combines TRBV27 with TRBJ1-1, with 9 bases identical to TRBD1. V was clipped by 5 bases and J by 3 bases; unmatched bases: 7. The CDR3 loop spans 15 amino acids. Germline assignment: CDR1 MNHEY and CDR2 SMNVEV (reference sequence). In DNA, the CDR3 is TGTGCCAGCAGTCCAATAGGGACAGGGTACACTGAAGCTTTCTTT. It codes for CASSPIGTGYTEAFF.

V gene TRBV18 combines with J gene TRBJ2-1; 9 nucleotides align to TRBD2. Unmatched junction bases numbered 8, after V lost 6 bases and J lost 5 bases. The CDR3 covers 15 residues. Per the germline V gene, CDR1 is KGHSH and CDR2 is LQKENI. The CDR3 spells CASSLSGGSHNEQFF. CDR3 coding DNA: TGTGCCAGCTCCCTCAGCGGGGGGTCTCACAATGAGCAGTTCTTC.

The V call is TRBV6-1, the J call TRBJ2-7, with 7 bases that match TRBD1. CDR1 and CDR2 (germline): MNHNS, SASEGT. This CDR3 has 16 residues. V lost 3 bases and J lost 4; bases outside the gene matches: 12. CDR3 amino acids: CASSDKGQASRYEQYF. CDR3 sequence (DNA): TGTGCCAGCAGTGATAAAGGACAGGCTAGCCGTTACGAGCAGTACTTC.

A single count supports this clone. The chain has TRBV6-1 and TRBJ2-3, with 9 positions matching TRBD2. Losses at the gene ends were 0 bases for V and 0 bases for J; bases not matched to a gene: 1. CDR3 length: 16 residues. CDR1 is MNHNS, CDR2 SASEGT, per germline. CDR3 coding DNA: TGTGCCAGCAGTGAAGCCCTAGCGGGGAGCACAGATACGCAGTATTTT. Its protein is CASSEALAGSTDTQYF.

V and J are TRBV27 and TRBJ2-7, with TRBD2 matching 11 bases. Per the germline V gene, CDR1 is MNHEY and CDR2 is SMNVEV (reference sequence). With 1 base clipped from V and 5 bases from J, the junction kept 4 bases outside the gene matches. The length of the CDR3 is 15 residues. CDR3 in amino acids: CASSLWGLAAHEQYF. The CDR3 bases are TGTGCCAGCAGTTTATGGGGACTAGCGGCCCACGAGCAGTACTTC.

The chain employs TRBV6-5 and TRBJ1-6, with a weak D call TRBD1 (5 bases). The CDR3 length is 14 residues. Between the trimmed V and J ends, which lost 6 bases and 7 bases, there was a span of 13 bases. CDR1 and CDR2 (germline): MNHEY, SVGAGI. CDR3 residues: CASSPLGGNSPLHF. In nucleotides, the CDR3 is TGTGCCAGCAGCCCCTTGGGGGGGAATTCACCCCTCCACTTT.

The rearrangement uses TRBV16 and TRBJ1-6; 9 bases map to TRBD1. CDR1 is KGHSY, CDR2 FQNENV, per germline. V dropped 2 bases and J dropped 6; count of bases not matched to a gene: 8. CDR3 size: 17 residues. The CDR3 coding sequence is TGTGCCAGCAGCCAACGGGGGACAGGGAGGCTTAATTCACCCCTCCACTTT. Encoded protein: CASSQRGTGRLNSPLHF.

This chain uses TRBV9 with TRBJ2-1; TRBD1 matches at 10 bases. J was trimmed by 4 bases and V by 3 bases; bases with no gene match: 4. The germline CDR1 and CDR2 sequences are SGDLS and YYNGEE. The CDR3 runs to 15 residues. The CDR3 loop is CASSGTGGGYNEQFF. CDR3 DNA sequence: TGTGCCAGCAGCGGGACAGGGGGGGGTTACAATGAGCAGTTCTTC.

The chain joins TRBV5-1 to TRBJ2-5; 10 nucleotides line up with TRBD1. Germline V CDR1 and CDR2: SGHRS, YFSETQ. This CDR3 is built from 16 residues. V shed 3 bases and J 4 bases; nucleotides not matched to a gene: 9. DNA for the CDR3: TGCGCCAGCAGCTCACCCGGGACAGGGGTGGCAGAGACCCAGTACTTC. This sequence encodes CASSSPGTGVAETQYF.

The genes are TRBV11-3 and TRBJ2-7; tentatively, D is TRBD2 (5 bases). The CDR3 totals 13 residues. The V and J ends lost 5 bases and 3 bases respectively, with 11 bases between them. The germline V gene has CDR1 SGHNT and CDR2 YENEEA. This chain's CDR3 is CASSRGRDYEQYF. The CDR3 nucleotides read TGTGCCAGCAGCCGGGGAAGGGACTACGAGCAGTACTTC.

The rearrangement joins TRBV5-4 to TRBJ1-2; 8 bases fit TRBD1. CDR3 length: 15 amino acids. The J segment lost 3 bases and the V segment lost 0 bases, leaving 4 bases of the junction unmatched. Germline CDR1 is SGHNT and CDR2 is YYREEE (reference sequence). This chain's CDR3 is CASSLAGQGHYGYTF. In nucleotides, the CDR3 is TGTGCCAGCAGCTTGGCCGGACAGGGACACTATGGCTACACCTTC.

This clone was observed a single time. The chain employs TRBV5-6 and TRBJ2-7, with unresolved D. With 1 base removed from V and 3 bases from J, the gap between germline ends came to 8 bases. CDR3 length: 13 residues. Germline V gives CDR1 SGHDT, CDR2 YYEEEE. The chain's CDR3 is CASSLKSVYEQYF. CDR3 DNA sequence: TGTGCCAGCAGCTTGAAATCTGTCTACGAGCAGTACTTC.

This CDR3 reads CASSSQGESYNEQFF. The CDR3 coding sequence is TGCGCCAGCAGCTCTCAGGGGGAAAGCTACAATGAGCAGTTCTTC. The chain recombines TRBV5-1 with TRBJ2-1; 7 bases are a match to TRBD1. The CDR3 covers 15 residues. The trim removed 3 bases at V and 3 bases at J, leaving 6 bases unmatched. Germline V gene sequence: CDR1 SGHRS, CDR2 YFSETQ.

This sequence joins TRBV27 and TRBJ1-1; D unclear. Germline V CDR1 and CDR2: MNHEY, SMNVEV (reference sequence). Trimming cost V 10 bases and J 0 bases, with 18 bases left between them. The CDR3 extends over 15 amino acids. In DNA form, the CDR3 reads TGTGCCACCTCGAGATCCACCTTAATGAACACTGAAGCTTTCTTT. As protein: CATSRSTLMNTEAFF.

This rearrangement joins TRBV10-3 to TRBJ1-1; weak D call: TRBD1 (6 bases). This CDR3 is built from 14 residues. Between the trimmed V and J ends, which lost 7 bases and 1 base, there was a span of 13 bases. Germline values: CDR1 ENHRY, CDR2 SYGVKD. CDR3 amino acids: CAITRQAQNTEAFF. The CDR3 DNA sequence: TGTGCCATCACTCGACAGGCCCAGAACACTGAAGCTTTCTTT.

The chain employs TRBV9 and TRBJ1-6; 9 nucleotides agree with TRBD1. Germline assignment: CDR1 SGDLS and CDR2 YYNGEE. This CDR3 comprises 15 residues. Trimming cost V 2 bases and J 6 bases; bases outside gene matches: 3. The CDR3 DNA is TGTGCCAGCAGCGTTCGGGACAGGGTTAATTCACCCCTCCACTTT. Amino acid sequence: CASSVRDRVNSPLHF.

With regard to this clone: At one end the junction does not follow the germline gene, possibly because of a read error. The chain recombines TRBV6-1 with TRBJ1-6; D is possibly TRBD1 (6 bases). This CDR3 has 10 residues. Germline CDR1 and CDR2: MNHNS and SASEGT. The CDR3 coding sequence is TGTGCCAGCAGCCAGGGGACGGCCAGTTTT. Translated: CASSQGTASF.

The gene calls are TRBV6-5 and TRBJ1-2, with 8 bases lining up with TRBD1. Germline-derived CDR1 and CDR2 are MNHEY and SVGAGI. The trim removed 0 bases at V and 4 bases at J, leaving 7 bases unmatched. The CDR3 length is 16 residues. The CDR3 loop reads CASSYSNAGGGYGYTF. The CDR3 region has the DNA TGTGCCAGCAGTTACTCGAATGCAGGGGGCGGCTATGGCTACACCTTC.

The chain has TRBV5-6 and TRBJ2-3; TRBD1 matches 9 bases. From germline, CDR1 is SGHDT and CDR2 YYEEEE. The CDR3 sequence is 16 residues long. Unmatched junction bases numbered 10, after V lost 5 bases and J lost 3 bases. CDR3 nucleotide sequence: TGTGCCAGCAGTTCCCCCGGGACAGGGTCAACAGATACGCAGTATTTT. It codes for CASSSPGTGSTDTQYF. The full variable domain, with the rest looked up from reference TRBV5-6 and TRBJ2-3, is DAGVTQSPTHLIKTRGQQVTLRCSPKSGHDTVSWYQQALGQGPQFIFQYYEEEERQRGNFPDRFSGHQFPNYSSELNVNALLLGDSALYLCASSSPGTGSTDTQYFGPGTRLTVL.

The CDR3 protein is CASSFRGVGRNTEAFF. The CDR3 nucleotides are TGTGCCAGCAGCTTTCGCGGGGTTGGGCGGAACACTGAAGCTTTCTTT. The chain combines TRBV5-6 with TRBJ1-1, with no clear D. Between the trimmed V and J ends, which lost 2 bases and 1 base, there was a span of 15 bases. The germline V gene has CDR1 SGHDT and CDR2 YYEEEE. The CDR3 runs to 16 residues. Together with reference TRBV5-6 and TRBJ1-1, the CDR3 gives the full variable domain: DAGVTQSPTHLIKTRGQQVTLRCSPKSGHDTVSWYQQALGQGPQFIFQYYEEEERQRGNFPDRFSGHQFPNYSSELNVNALLLGDSALYLCASSFRGVGRNTEAFFGQGTRLTVV.

The genes are TRBV11-2 and TRBJ2-3; possible D gene TRBD1, 6 bases. The germline V gene has CDR1 SGHAT and CDR2 FQNNGV. This CDR3 is 11 amino acids long. Between the trimmed V and J ends, which lost 4 bases and 13 bases, there was a span of 12 bases. CDR3: CASSSVGAEYF. The CDR3 DNA reads TGTGCCAGCAGCTCCGTGGGGGCCGAGTATTTT.

The chain is built from TRBV5-6 and TRBJ1-1; TRBD1 is a possible D gene (6 bases). The V gene's germline CDR1 is SGHDT and CDR2 YYEEEE. V was shortened by 4 bases and J by 0 bases, with 19 bases between the two germline ends. This CDR3 is 17 amino acids long. CDR3 DNA: TGTGCCAGCAGCCCGGAAACAGGGAGGGCGATGAACACTGAAGCTTTCTTT. It translates to CASSPETGRAMNTEAFF.

The chain employs TRBV5-1 and TRBJ1-1, with 9 nucleotides matching TRBD1. V lost 4 bases, J lost 0 bases, and 4 bases stayed unmatched. Germline-derived CDR1 and CDR2 are SGHRS and YFSETQ. CDR3 length: 15 residues. The CDR3 bases are TGCGCCAGCAGCCAGGGACAGGGTTTGAACACTGAAGCTTTCTTT. Translated, it gives CASSQGQGLNTEAFF.

The chain has TRBV28 and TRBJ2-5, with 8 bases fitting TRBD2. This CDR3 is 16 amino acids long. Germline loops: CDR1 MDHEN, CDR2 SYDVKM. V shed 3 bases and J 5 bases; nucleotides not matched to a gene: 11. CDR3 in DNA: TGTGCCAGCAGTTTTAGTCGGGCGGGGGGTGCGGAGACCCAGTACTTC. It specifies CASSFSRAGGAETQYF.

Here the CDR3 reads CSVETAYEQYF. CDR3 coding DNA: TGCAGCGTTGAGACAGCCTACGAGCAGTACTTC. The rearrangement uses TRBV29-1 and TRBJ2-7; D is perhaps TRBD1 (5 bases). This CDR3 spans 11 amino acids. Trimming pared 3 bases from V and 2 bases from J, leaving 5 bases between. The germline CDR1 and CDR2 sequences are SQVTM and ANQGSEA.